This T cell receptor (beta chain) was captured in a study of blood T cell repertoires in COVID-19. Study-level background: Sites in the United States, Italy and Spain provided acute and convalescent COVID-19 samples.

To note about this clone: Other DNA sequences in the same sample also yield this CDR3.

Trimming removed 0 bases from V and 5 bases from J, with 5 bases in between. Per the germline V gene, CDR1 is SGHRS and CDR2 is YFSETQ. The CDR3 sequence is 12 residues long. Data came from immunoSEQ multiplex PCR; TCRdb stores just in-frame clones and leaves some out. The sample contains more than 200,000 clones, about nine tenths of which appear only once. Input material: peripheral blood. J is TRBJ2-5 and V is TRBV5-1; D is undetermined. This TCR was sampled from a man aged 80 or over with acute or convalescent COVID-19. The DNA for the CDR3 is TGCGCCAGCAGCTTGGTCGCGGAGACCCAGTACTTC. Translation gives CASSLVAETQYF. Combining the CDR3 with reference TRBV5-1 and TRBJ2-5 gives the whole variable domain KAGVTQTPRYLIKTRGQQVTLSCSPISGHRSVSWYQQTPGQGLQFLFEYFSETQRNKGNFPGRFSGRQFSNSRSEMNVSTLELGDSALYLCASSLVAETQYFGPGTRLLVL.